Listed below are T cell receptor beta chains from one sample, sequenced in a study of CD8+ T cells in alopecia areata. Assay used: immunoSEQ multiplex PCR; TCRdb lists only in-frame clones, some missing. The data contain more than 200,000 clones, around two thirds of them seen just once; the ten biggest clones take up around 1.2%. Source: CD4+ T cells sorted from blood, taken at week 0. These receptors came from a human donor with alopecia areata. CDR3s include the opening cysteine and the closing phenylalanine or tryptophan.

TRBV2	CASSYRGRGEKLFF
TRBV18	CASSPGAQETQYF
TRBV5-4	CASSLAGSGNSPLHF
TRBV11-2	CASSFSGVVSETQYF
TRBV25-1	CASSLRGTLGNTIYF
TRBV7-9	CASSSAPGSDTQYF
TRBV7-2	CASSVRQGSLGSYTF
TRBV15	CATSREGSLGPQETQYF
TRBV5-1	CASSLQGRGASYEQYF
TRBV5-6	CASSDGLTLSYEQYF
TRBV15	CATSLDNRDTGELFF
TRBV7-9	CASSLASGGRGYTF
TRBV4-1	CASSQDIRNRSYEQYF